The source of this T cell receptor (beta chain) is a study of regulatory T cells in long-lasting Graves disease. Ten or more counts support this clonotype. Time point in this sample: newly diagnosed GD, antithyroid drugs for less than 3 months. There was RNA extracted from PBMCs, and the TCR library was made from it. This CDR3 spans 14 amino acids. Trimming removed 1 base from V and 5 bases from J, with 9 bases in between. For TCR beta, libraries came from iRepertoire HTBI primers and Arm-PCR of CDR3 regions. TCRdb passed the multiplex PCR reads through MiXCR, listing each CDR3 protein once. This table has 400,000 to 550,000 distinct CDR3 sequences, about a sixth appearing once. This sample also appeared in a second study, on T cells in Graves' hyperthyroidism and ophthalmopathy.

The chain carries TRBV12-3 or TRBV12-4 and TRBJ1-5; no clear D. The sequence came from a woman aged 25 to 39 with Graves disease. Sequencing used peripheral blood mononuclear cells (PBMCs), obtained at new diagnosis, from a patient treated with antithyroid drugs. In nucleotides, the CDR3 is TGTGCCAGCAGTTTAGACAGAGCCGATCAGCCCCAGCATTTT. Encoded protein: CASSLDRADQPQHF.